This entry lists 15 T cell receptor beta chains sequenced from one sample in a study of blood T cell repertoires in COVID-19. Measured with immunoSEQ multiplex PCR; TCRdb has only the in-frame clones, and not every one. The sample records approximately 250,000 clones, around 90% being singletons. Input material: PBMCs or T cells enriched from blood (not recorded which). The receptors here all came from a woman in her 30s with acute COVID-19.

The rearrangement uses TRBV9 and TRBJ2-1; TRBD2 matches at 11 bases. Germline V gene data show CDR1 as SGDLS and CDR2 as YYNGEE. The CDR3 is 16 residues long. Losses at the gene ends were 0 bases for V and 7 bases for J; bases not matched to a gene: 6. The CDR3 here is CASSVGEGLAVNEQFF. CDR3 sequence (DNA): TGTGCCAGCAGCGTAGGGGAGGGACTAGCGGTGAATGAGCAGTTCTTC.

In its sample, this clone was seen a few times. This chain uses TRBV6-4 with TRBJ2-3, with a possible D match to TRBD2 (6 bases). This CDR3 has 15 amino acids. The V end was cut by 4 bases, the J end by 0 bases, with 11 bases between. Germline V lookup: CDR1 MRHNA, CDR2 SNTAGT. CDR3 in DNA: TGTGCCAGCAGTGCCGCTAGCGAGAGCACAGATACGCAGTATTTT. Amino acid sequence: CASSAASESTDTQYF.

The chain joins TRBV11-2 to TRBJ2-5, with TRBD1 identical over 8 bases. This CDR3 is 14 amino acids long. From germline, CDR1 is SGHAT and CDR2 FQNNGV. Trimming removed 6 bases from V and 7 bases from J; junction bases left unmatched: 10. The CDR3: CASSTGTGTRTQYF. The CDR3 DNA follows: TGTGCCAGCAGTACCGGGACAGGTACCCGGACCCAGTACTTC.

V gene TRBV19 combines with J gene TRBJ2-5, with D unresolved. V lost 1 base and J 2 bases, leaving 5 bases between the germline ends. Per germline, CDR1 LNHDA and CDR2 SQIVND (reference sequence). This CDR3 region has 13 residues. DNA of the CDR3: TGTGCCAGTAGTATAGTGCGACAAGAGACCCAGTACTTC. Its translation: CASSIVRQETQYF.

The chain combines TRBV3-1 (or the pseudogene TRBV3-2) with TRBJ2-7; 7 positions agree with TRBD2. CDR1 LGHDT and CDR2 YNNKEL come from the germline V gene (reference sequence). With V trimmed by 1 base and J by 7 bases, 10 bases remained unmatched. This CDR3 has 15 amino acids. The CDR3 sequence: CASSQGLAENGEQYF. CDR3 DNA: TGTGCCAGCAGCCAAGGACTAGCAGAGAATGGGGAGCAGTACTTC.

V gene TRBV24-1 combines with J gene TRBJ2-6; D might be TRBD2 (5 bases). The CDR3 extends over 17 amino acids. Germline loops: CDR1 KGHDR, CDR2 SFDVKD. Between the trimmed V and J ends, which lost 4 bases and 3 bases, there was a span of 15 bases. CDR3 amino acids: CATSDTLALGGANVLTF. CDR3 sequence (DNA): TGTGCCACCAGTGACACTCTAGCTCTAGGTGGGGCCAACGTCCTGACTTTC.

The chain couples TRBV6-5 to TRBJ1-1; TRBD1 matches at 9 bases. The junction had 9 bases not matched to a gene; V was cut back by 9 bases and J by 7 bases. CDR1 is MNHEY, CDR2 SVGAGI, per germline. CDR3 length: 13 amino acids. The CDR3 sequence: CASEVGTGREAFF. DNA for the CDR3: TGTGCCAGTGAAGTTGGGACAGGGCGTGAAGCTTTCTTT.

This chain links TRBV24-1 with TRBJ2-3; D is unresolved. The V end lost 7 bases, the J end lost 7 bases, and 14 bases lay between the germline ends. The CDR3 contains 13 residues. CDR1 is KGHDR and CDR2 is SFDVKD in the germline V gene. The CDR3: CATSSSQVNTQYF. DNA of the CDR3: TGTGCCACCAGCTCGTCCCAGGTTAATACGCAGTATTTT.

This chain connects TRBV24-1 to TRBJ2-3; TRBD2 might be the D (6 bases). The ends were cut back, 4 bases at V and 4 bases at J, with 11 bases in the middle. The CDR3 runs 14 residues. Per germline, CDR1 KGHDR and CDR2 SFDVKD. The CDR3, as DNA: TGTGCCACCAGTGACCCGGGACTTTCAGATACGCAGTATTTT. It specifies CATSDPGLSDTQYF.

The genes are TRBV2 and TRBJ1-3; 9 nucleotides align to TRBD1. This CDR3 has 16 amino acids. Germline V gene lookup returns CDR1 SNHLY and CDR2 FYNNEI. V gave up 2 bases and J gave up 0 bases; unmatched junction bases: 2. This CDR3 reads CASSETGGRSGNTIYF. CDR3 DNA sequence: TGTGCCAGCAGTGAAACAGGGGGCCGCTCTGGAAACACCATATATTTT.

V usage is TRBV20-1 and J usage is TRBJ2-7; D is uncertain. Per the germline V gene, CDR1 is DFQATT and CDR2 is SNEGSKA (reference sequence). The CDR3 length is 11 residues. The CDR3 loop reads CSGWASYEQYF. The CDR3 bases are TGCAGCGGATGGGCGTCCTACGAGCAGTACTTC.

The rearrangement links TRBV5-1 to TRBJ2-7, with TRBD2 as a possible D gene (6 bases). Per the germline V gene, CDR1 is SGHRS and CDR2 is YFSETQ. This CDR3 comprises 14 residues. The V end lost 1 base, the J end lost 4 bases, and 12 bases lay between the germline ends. CDR3 bases: TGCGCCAGCAGCTTGTCCGGGAGTGTTTACGAGCAGTACTTC. Residues: CASSLSGSVYEQYF.

This clone was observed a single time. CDR3 protein: CASRGQGYEQYF. The DNA of the CDR3 is TGTGCCAGCAGAGGACAGGGCTACGAGCAGTACTTC. V gene TRBV6-5 combines with J gene TRBJ2-7; 8 positions agree with TRBD1. Trimming removed 6 bases from V and 3 bases from J; junction bases left unmatched: 1. Germline loops: CDR1 MNHEY, CDR2 SVGAGI. This CDR3 is 12 amino acids long.

This clone turned up a few times. The chain has TRBV7-6 and TRBJ2-2; TRBD2 might be the D (5 bases). Trimming took off 1 base at V and 7 bases at J, with 13 bases between the two ends. Germline lookup yields CDR1 SGHVS and CDR2 FNYEAQ. The CDR3 spans 15 residues. This CDR3 reads CASSLGGPGIGELFF. CDR3 DNA: TGTGCCAGCAGCTTAGGAGGGCCCGGGATCGGGGAGCTGTTTTTT.

V is TRBV2 and J is TRBJ1-6; D might be TRBD1 (6 bases). The CDR3 covers 17 residues. Germline V CDR1 and CDR2: SNHLY, FYNNEI. V was pared by 6 bases and J by 2 bases, with 17 bases between. In DNA, the CDR3 is TGTGCCAGCAGGCTACTACAGGGTTTAACCTATAATTCACCCCTCCACTTT. Translated, it gives CASRLLQGLTYNSPLHF.